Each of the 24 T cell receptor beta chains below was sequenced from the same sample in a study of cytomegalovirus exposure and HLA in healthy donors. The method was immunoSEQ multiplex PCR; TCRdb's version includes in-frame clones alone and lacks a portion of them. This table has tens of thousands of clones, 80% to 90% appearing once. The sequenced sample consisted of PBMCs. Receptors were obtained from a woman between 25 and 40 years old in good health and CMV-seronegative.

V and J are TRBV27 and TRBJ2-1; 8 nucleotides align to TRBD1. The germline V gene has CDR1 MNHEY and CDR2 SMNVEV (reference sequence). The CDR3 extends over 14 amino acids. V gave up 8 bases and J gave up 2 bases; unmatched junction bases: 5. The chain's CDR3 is CASAVGQAYNEQFF. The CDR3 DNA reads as TGTGCCAGCGCGGTGGGACAGGCCTACAATGAGCAGTTCTTC.

The CDR3 here is CASSRDSYGYTF. The DNA for the CDR3 is TGTGCCAGCAGCCGGGACAGCTATGGCTACACCTTC. V usage is TRBV5-4 and J usage is TRBJ1-2, with TRBD1 matching 7 bases. After removal of 4 bases from V and 4 bases from J, the junction contained 1 base not matched to a gene. From germline, CDR1 is SGHNT and CDR2 YYREEE (reference sequence). The CDR3 extends over 12 amino acids.

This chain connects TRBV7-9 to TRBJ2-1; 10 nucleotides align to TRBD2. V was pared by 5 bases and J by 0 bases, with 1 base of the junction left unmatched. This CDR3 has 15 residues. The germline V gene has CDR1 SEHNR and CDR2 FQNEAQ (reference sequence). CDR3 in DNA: TGTGCCAGCAGCCCTAGCGGGAGCTCCTACAATGAGCAGTTCTTC. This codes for CASSPSGSSYNEQFF.

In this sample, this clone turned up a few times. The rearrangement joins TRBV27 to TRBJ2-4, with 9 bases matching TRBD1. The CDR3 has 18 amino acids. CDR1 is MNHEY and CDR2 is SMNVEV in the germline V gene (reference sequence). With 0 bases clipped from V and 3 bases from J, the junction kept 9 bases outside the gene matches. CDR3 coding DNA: TGTGCCAGCAGTTTATCGGTCGGGACAGGGAGTATCAAAAACATTCAGTACTTC. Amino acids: CASSLSVGTGSIKNIQYF.

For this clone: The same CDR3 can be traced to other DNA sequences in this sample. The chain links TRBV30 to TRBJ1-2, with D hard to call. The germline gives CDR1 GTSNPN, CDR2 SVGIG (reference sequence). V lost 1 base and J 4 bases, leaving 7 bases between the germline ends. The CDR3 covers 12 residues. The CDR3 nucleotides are TGTGCCTGGAGTGACACCAGCTATGGCTACACCTTC. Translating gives CAWSDTSYGYTF.

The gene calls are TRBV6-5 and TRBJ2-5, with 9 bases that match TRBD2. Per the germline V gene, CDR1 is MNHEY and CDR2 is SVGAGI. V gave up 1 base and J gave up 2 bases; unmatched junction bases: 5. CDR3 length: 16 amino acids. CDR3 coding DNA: TGTGCCAGCAGTTACTTAGCGGGAGCATCTCAAGAGACCCAGTACTTC. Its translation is CASSYLAGASQETQYF.

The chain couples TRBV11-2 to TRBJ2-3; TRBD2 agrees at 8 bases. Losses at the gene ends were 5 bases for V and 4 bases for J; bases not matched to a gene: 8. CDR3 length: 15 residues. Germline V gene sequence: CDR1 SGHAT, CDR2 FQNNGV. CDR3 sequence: CASSRAGVLADTQYF. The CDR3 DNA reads TGTGCCAGCAGCCGAGCGGGAGTTCTGGCAGATACGCAGTATTTT.

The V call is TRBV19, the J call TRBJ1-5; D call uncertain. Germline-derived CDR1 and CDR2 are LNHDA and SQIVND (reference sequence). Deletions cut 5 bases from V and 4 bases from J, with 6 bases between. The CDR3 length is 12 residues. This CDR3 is CASSFLNQPQHF. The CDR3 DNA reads TGTGCCAGTAGTTTCCTTAATCAGCCCCAGCATTTT.

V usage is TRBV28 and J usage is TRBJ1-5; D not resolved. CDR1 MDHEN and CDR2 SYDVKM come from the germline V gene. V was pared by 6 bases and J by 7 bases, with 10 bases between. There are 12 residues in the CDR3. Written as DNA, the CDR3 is TGTGCCAGCAGCACACCAACCCAGCCCCAGCATTTT. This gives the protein CASSTPTQPQHF. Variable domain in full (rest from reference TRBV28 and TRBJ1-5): DVKVTQSSRYLVKRTGEKVFLECVQDMDHENMFWYRQDPGLGLRLIYFSYDVKMKEKGDIPEGYSVSREKKERFSLILESASTNQTSMYLCASSTPTQPQHFGDGTRLSIL.

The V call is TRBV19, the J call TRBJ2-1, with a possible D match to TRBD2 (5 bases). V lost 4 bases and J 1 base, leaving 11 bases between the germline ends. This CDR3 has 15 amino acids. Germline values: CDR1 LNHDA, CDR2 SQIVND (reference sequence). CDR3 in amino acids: CASSRGLVSYNEQFF. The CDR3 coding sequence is TGTGCCAGTAGTAGAGGACTTGTTTCCTACAATGAGCAGTTCTTC.

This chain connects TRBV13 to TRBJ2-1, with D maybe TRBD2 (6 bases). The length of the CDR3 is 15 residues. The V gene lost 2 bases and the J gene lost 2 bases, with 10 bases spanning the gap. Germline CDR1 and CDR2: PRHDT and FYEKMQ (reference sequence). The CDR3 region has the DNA TGTGCCAGCAGCTTACCGGGAGTAGCCTACAATGAGCAGTTCTTC. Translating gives CASSLPGVAYNEQFF.

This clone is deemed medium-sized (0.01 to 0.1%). The CDR3 DNA follows: TGTGCCAGCAGTCTTACAGGGTCGACTAATGAAAAACTGTTTTTT. This encodes CASSLTGSTNEKLFF. J is TRBJ1-4 and V is TRBV6-5; D perhaps matches TRBD1 (6 bases). V was shortened by 5 bases and J by 2 bases, with 12 bases between the two germline ends. From germline, CDR1 is MNHEY and CDR2 SVGAGI. This CDR3 has 15 amino acids.

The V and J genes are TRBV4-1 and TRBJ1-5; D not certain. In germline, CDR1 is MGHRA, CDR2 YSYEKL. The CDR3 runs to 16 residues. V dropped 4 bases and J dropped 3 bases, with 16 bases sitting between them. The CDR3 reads CASSPRGDRNNQPQHF. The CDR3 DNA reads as TGCGCCAGCAGCCCTCGAGGAGATAGAAACAATCAGCCCCAGCATTTT.

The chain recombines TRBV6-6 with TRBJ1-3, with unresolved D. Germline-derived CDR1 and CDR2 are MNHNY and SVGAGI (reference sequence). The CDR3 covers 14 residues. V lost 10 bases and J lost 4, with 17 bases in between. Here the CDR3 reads CAISGPGLGNTIYF. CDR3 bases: TGTGCCATATCAGGCCCGGGGTTAGGAAACACCATATATTTT.

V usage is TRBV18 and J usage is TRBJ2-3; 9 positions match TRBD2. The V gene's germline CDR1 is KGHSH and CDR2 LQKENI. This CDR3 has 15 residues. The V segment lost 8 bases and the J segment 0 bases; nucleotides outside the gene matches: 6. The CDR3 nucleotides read TGTGCCAGCACCCCCGGACTAGCGAGCACAGATACGCAGTATTTT. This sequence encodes CASTPGLASTDTQYF.

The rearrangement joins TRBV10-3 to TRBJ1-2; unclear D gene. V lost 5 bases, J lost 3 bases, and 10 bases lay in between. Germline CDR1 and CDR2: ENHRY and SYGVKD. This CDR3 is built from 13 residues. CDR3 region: CAISPRLDYGYTF. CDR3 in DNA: TGTGCCATCAGTCCCAGACTCGACTATGGCTACACCTTC.

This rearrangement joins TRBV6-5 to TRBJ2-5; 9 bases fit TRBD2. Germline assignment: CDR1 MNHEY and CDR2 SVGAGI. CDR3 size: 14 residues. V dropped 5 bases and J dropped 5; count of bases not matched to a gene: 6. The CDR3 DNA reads TGTGCCAGCAGTGTTAGCGGGAGTGGGGAGACCCAGTACTTC. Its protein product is CASSVSGSGETQYF.

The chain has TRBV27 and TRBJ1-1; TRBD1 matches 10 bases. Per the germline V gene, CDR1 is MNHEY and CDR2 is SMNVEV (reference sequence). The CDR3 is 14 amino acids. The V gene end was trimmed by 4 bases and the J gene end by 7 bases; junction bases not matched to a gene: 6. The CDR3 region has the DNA TGTGCCAGCAGTTCGACAGGGGGCTTTAGTGAAGCTTTCTTT. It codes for CASSSTGGFSEAFF.

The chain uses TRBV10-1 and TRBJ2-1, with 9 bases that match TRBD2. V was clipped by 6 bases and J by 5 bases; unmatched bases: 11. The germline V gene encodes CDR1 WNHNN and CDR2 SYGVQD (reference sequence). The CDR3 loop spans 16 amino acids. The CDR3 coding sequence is TGCGCCAGCAGGGAGGGACTAGCCACTATGGACAATGAGCAGTTCTTC. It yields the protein CASREGLATMDNEQFF.

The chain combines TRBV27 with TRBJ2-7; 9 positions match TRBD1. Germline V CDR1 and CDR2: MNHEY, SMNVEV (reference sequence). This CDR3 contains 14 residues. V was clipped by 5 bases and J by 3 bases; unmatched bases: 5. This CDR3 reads CASSPLTGGYEQYF. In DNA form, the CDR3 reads TGTGCCAGCAGTCCGCTGACAGGGGGCTACGAGCAGTACTTC.

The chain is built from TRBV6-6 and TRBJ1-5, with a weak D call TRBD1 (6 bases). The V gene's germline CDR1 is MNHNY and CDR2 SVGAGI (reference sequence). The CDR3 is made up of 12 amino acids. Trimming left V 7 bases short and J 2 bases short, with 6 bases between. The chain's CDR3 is CASKGGNQPQHF. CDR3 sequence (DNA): TGTGCCAGCAAGGGGGGCAATCAGCCCCAGCATTTT.

CDR3 region: CASSATGRGSNQPQHF. CDR3 DNA: TGTGCCAGCAGTGCTACGGGACGGGGGAGCAATCAGCCCCAGCATTTT. The chain has TRBV28 and TRBJ1-5; D may be TRBD1 (5 bases). Trimming pared 5 bases from V and 1 base from J, leaving 15 bases between. The CDR3 contains 16 residues. Germline CDR1 reads MDHEN; CDR2 reads SYDVKM.

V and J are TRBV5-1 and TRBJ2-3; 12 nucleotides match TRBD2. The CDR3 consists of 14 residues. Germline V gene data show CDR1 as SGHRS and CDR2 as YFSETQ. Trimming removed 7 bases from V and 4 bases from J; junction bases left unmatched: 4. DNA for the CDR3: TGCGCCAGCGCTAGCGGGAGGGCCGCAGATACGCAGTATTTT. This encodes CASASGRAADTQYF.

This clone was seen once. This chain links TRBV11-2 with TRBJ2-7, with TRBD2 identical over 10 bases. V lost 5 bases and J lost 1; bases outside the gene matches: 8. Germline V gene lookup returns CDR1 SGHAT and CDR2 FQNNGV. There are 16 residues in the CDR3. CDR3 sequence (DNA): TGTGCCAGCAGCCCAGGCAGACTAGCGGGTTCCTACGAGCAGTACTTC. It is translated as CASSPGRLAGSYEQYF.